This TCR beta chain was recovered during a study of cytomegalovirus exposure and HLA in healthy donors. Background on the study: Previous work identified roughly 120 million unique TCR beta sequences from approximately 190 million T cells. Study conclusions and caveats: Overall, some 160 TCR beta chains were annotated as cytomegalovirus-associated.

This CDR3 is 13 amino acids long. CDR1 SGHRS and CDR2 YFSETQ come from the germline V gene. Trimming stripped 2 bases from V and 2 bases from J, with 4 bases between. Of note for this clone: What it binds is not known.

In the PCR, 60 Vbeta and 13 Jbeta primers were used. Clones were sequenced by immunoSEQ multiplex PCR, and TCRdb holds only the in-frame ones, with some missing. Of around 110,000 clones detected, 70% appear once; the ten largest clones hold around 8.2%. Despite likely unrecorded immune exposures, the donors were nominally healthy at the time of sampling. The chain has TRBV5-1 and TRBJ1-4, with D unresolved. The sample was PBMCs. This TCR was sampled from a man aged 25 to 40 in good health and CMV-seropositive. The CDR3 sequence: CASSFSTNEKLFF. In DNA form, the CDR3 reads TGCGCCAGCAGCTTTTCTACTAATGAAAAACTGTTTTTT.